This T cell receptor beta chain stems from a study of shared clonotypes between healthy human individuals. About the research overall: Donors had three CD4 naive, three CD4 memory, two CD8 naive and one CD8 memory plate apiece.

Sequencing used immunoSEQ multiplex PCR; TCRdb keeps in-frame clones, though not all of them. The sample lists just over 2,000,000 clones; less than 95% were seen once. With respect to this clone: Its target is not known.

The naive CD8 population came from CD45RO-negative cells selected for CCR7, without terminally differentiated effector memory CD45RA+ cells. Study donors comprised healthy, HIV-negative adults devoid of recent acute infection or vaccination. Trimming removed 6 bases from V and 4 bases from J, with 13 bases in between. Germline-derived CDR1 and CDR2 are MNHEY and SMNVEV (reference sequence). The CDR3 has 13 residues. Study-wide findings and caveats: Generation of non-shared clonotypes was less probable than generation of clonotypes shared by all four donors.

The rearrangement uses TRBV27 and TRBJ2-7, with D tentatively TRBD1 or TRBD2 (5 bases each). This sequence originates from a man aged 18-30 years in good health. Source material: naive CD8+ T cells sorted from blood. The CDR3 sequence: CASRPGGGYEQYF. CDR3 DNA sequence: TGTGCCAGCAGACCCGGTGGGGGTTACGAGCAGTACTTC.